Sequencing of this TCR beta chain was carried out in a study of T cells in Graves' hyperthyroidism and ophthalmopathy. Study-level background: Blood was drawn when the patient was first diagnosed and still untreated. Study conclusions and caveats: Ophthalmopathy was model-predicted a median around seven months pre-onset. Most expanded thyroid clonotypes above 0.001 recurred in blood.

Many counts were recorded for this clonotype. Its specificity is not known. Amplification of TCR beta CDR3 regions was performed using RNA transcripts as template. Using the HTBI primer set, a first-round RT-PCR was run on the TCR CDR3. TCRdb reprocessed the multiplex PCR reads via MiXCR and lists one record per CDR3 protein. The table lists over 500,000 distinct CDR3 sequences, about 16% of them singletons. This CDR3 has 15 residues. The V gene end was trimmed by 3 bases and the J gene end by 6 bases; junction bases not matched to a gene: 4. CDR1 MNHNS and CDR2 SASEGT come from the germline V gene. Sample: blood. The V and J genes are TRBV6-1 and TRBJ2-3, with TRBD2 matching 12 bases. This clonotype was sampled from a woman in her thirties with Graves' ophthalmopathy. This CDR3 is CASSDRLAGDDTQYF. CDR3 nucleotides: TGTGCCAGCAGTGACCGACTAGCGGGAGACGATACGCAGTATTTT.